The next 10 T cell receptor beta chains were all read from a single sample in a study of T cells in Graves' hyperthyroidism and ophthalmopathy. The CDR3 regions of TCR beta were amplified from RNA transcripts. The HTBI primer set was used in a first-round RT-PCR of the TCR CDR3. TCRdb processed the multiplex PCR reads anew with MiXCR; each CDR3 protein has one entry. The sample shows some 530,000 distinct CDR3 sequences, approximately 23% of them seen only once. Source material: blood. All receptors come from a woman in her seventies with Graves' ophthalmopathy.

This clonotype was observed a handful of times. This chain joins TRBV19 and TRBJ2-2; TRBD1 might be the D (5 bases). The CDR3 consists of 13 residues. V shed 4 bases and J shed 8 bases, with 11 bases lying between them. The germline CDR1 and CDR2 sequences are LNHDA and SQIVND (reference sequence). The CDR3 bases are TGTGCCAGTAGTAGACAGAGACTTGGGGAGCTGTTTTTT. This codes for CASSRQRLGELFF.

This clonotype was picked up many times. V is TRBV2 and J is TRBJ2-7; D is perhaps TRBD1 or TRBD2 (5 bases each). The V end lost 7 bases, the J end lost 7 bases, and 17 bases lay between the germline ends. Germline CDR1 reads SNHLY; CDR2 reads FYNNEI. CDR3 length: 13 residues. DNA of the CDR3: TGTGCCAGCAACCCGGGGCGGGTGCGGGAGCAGTACTTC. Its protein is CASNPGRVREQYF.

The chain links TRBV4-1 to TRBJ2-7; TRBD2 might be the D (5 bases). Germline assignment: CDR1 MGHRA and CDR2 YSYEKL. The V end was cut by 1 base, the J end by 4 bases, with 11 bases between. This CDR3 has 14 residues. The CDR3 sequence is CASSQAEGEYEQYF. CDR3 coding DNA: TGCGCCAGCAGCCAAGCCGAGGGAGAATACGAGCAGTACTTC.

This clonotype was detected many times. The junction differs from germline at one of its ends, possibly a read error. This rearrangement joins TRBV5-1 to TRBJ2-1, with TRBD2 matching 14 bases. The CDR3 spans 16 residues. Germline V CDR1 and CDR2: SGHRS, YFSETQ. The CDR3 loop reads CASSLGLAGGYNEQFF. The CDR3, as DNA: TGTGCCAGCAGCCTCGGACTAGCGGGGGGCTACAATGAGCAGTTCTTC. The variable domain in full, completed from reference TRBV5-1 and TRBJ2-1, reads KAGVTQTPRYLIKTRGQQVTLSCSPISGHRSVSWYQQTPGQGLQFLFEYFSETQRNKGNFPGRFSGRQFSNSRSEMNVSTLELGDSALYLCASSLGLAGGYNEQFFGPGTRLTVL.

There are many counts of this clonotype. The gene calls are TRBV28 and TRBJ2-3; D is uncertain. The V and J ends lost 2 bases and 7 bases respectively, with 10 bases between them. This CDR3 contains 13 residues. Germline CDR1 reads MDHEN; CDR2 reads SYDVKM. CDR3 region: CASSLRDRHTQYF. The CDR3 nucleotides are TGTGCCAGCAGTTTACGAGACCGACATACGCAGTATTTT.

There are many counts of this clonotype. The rearrangement links TRBV2 to TRBJ1-2; 10 nucleotides line up with TRBD1. CDR3 length: 13 amino acids. The J segment lost 5 bases and the V segment lost 4 bases, leaving 1 base of the junction unmatched. CDR1 is SNHLY and CDR2 is FYNNEI in the germline V gene. Written as DNA, the CDR3 is TGTGCCAGCAGTGGGGGACAGGGGTATGGCTACACCTTC. Translated: CASSGGQGYGYTF.

The chain recombines TRBV3-1 with TRBJ2-7, with D hard to call. CDR1 and CDR2 (germline): LGHDT, YNNKEL (reference sequence). Between the trimmed V and J ends, which lost 0 bases and 6 bases, there was a span of 9 bases. The CDR3 totals 13 residues. CDR3 residues: CASSQDSESEQYF. The CDR3 region has the DNA TGTGCCAGCAGCCAAGACTCGGAGTCCGAGCAGTACTTC.

The sample holds a few counts of this clonotype. The J gene is TRBJ1-2, the V gene TRBV6-1; 10 positions match TRBD1. The V gene's germline CDR1 is MNHNS and CDR2 SASEGT. The V and J ends lost 7 bases and 4 bases, in that order; junction bases with no gene match: 12. CDR3 size: 16 residues. The CDR3 DNA sequence: TGTGCCAGCATCTCCGGGGACAGGGGCTTGGGCTATGGCTACACCTTC. This encodes CASISGDRGLGYGYTF.

V and J are TRBV19 and TRBJ1-2; the match to TRBD1 covers 7 bases. Germline V gives CDR1 LNHDA, CDR2 SQIVND (reference sequence). Trimming took 6 bases from V and 2 from J; bases not matched to a gene: 6. The CDR3 spans 14 residues. CDR3 nucleotides: TGTGCCAGTAGCACGGGACAGATAAACTATGGCTACACCTTC. Protein sequence: CASSTGQINYGYTF.

This clonotype was detected many times. J is TRBJ2-1 and V is TRBV5-1; 9 bases are a match to TRBD1. J was trimmed by 1 base and V by 3 bases; bases with no gene match: 5. The germline V gene has CDR1 SGHRS and CDR2 YFSETQ. The CDR3 spans 16 residues. CDR3 region: CASSSAGQGSYNEQFF. In nucleotides, the CDR3 is TGCGCCAGCAGCTCAGCGGGACAGGGATCCTACAATGAGCAGTTCTTC. Full variable domain (rest looked up from reference TRBV5-1 and TRBJ2-1): KAGVTQTPRYLIKTRGQQVTLSCSPISGHRSVSWYQQTPGQGLQFLFEYFSETQRNKGNFPGRFSGRQFSNSRSEMNVSTLELGDSALYLCASSSAGQGSYNEQFFGPGTRLTVL.